The entry below gives a single TCR beta chain sequence along with its context. The antigen is not known. The data originate from a study of T-cell reconstitution after alpha-beta-depleted transplantation in children. Study-level findings and limits: It was newly produced T cells that mostly accounted for T-cell counts and diversity one year after transplant. Reportedly, alpha-beta T cells present about two months post-transplant originated from several hundred expanded clones of graft origin. Some patients' high day-60 TCRbeta diversity was traced to surviving recipient T cells and thymic progenitors.

Looked up from germline, CDR1 is MNHEY and CDR2 is SVGEGT. This CDR3 contains 13 residues. V shed 3 bases and J 11 bases; nucleotides not matched to a gene: 9. As it was prepared, the TCRbeta library received unique molecular identifiers. TCRdb processed the PCR reads anew with MiXCR; each CDR3 protein has one entry. The profile covers fewer than 750,000 distinct CDR3 sequences, with more than 20% appearing a single time and 14% taken by the ten largest. The receptor's source is a boy younger than two who had a stem cell transplant for acute myeloid leukemia, so the T cells may come from the graft donor. This chain links TRBV6-2 or TRBV6-3 with TRBJ1-1; TRBD1 aligns across 7 bases. The sample was PBMCs, mostly from graft donor cells, taken 360 days after TCRalphabeta/CD19-depleted stem cell transplant. The CDR3 reads CASSYPLDRAAFF. In nucleotides, the CDR3 is TGTGCCAGCAGTTATCCCCTCGACAGGGCGGCTTTCTTT.